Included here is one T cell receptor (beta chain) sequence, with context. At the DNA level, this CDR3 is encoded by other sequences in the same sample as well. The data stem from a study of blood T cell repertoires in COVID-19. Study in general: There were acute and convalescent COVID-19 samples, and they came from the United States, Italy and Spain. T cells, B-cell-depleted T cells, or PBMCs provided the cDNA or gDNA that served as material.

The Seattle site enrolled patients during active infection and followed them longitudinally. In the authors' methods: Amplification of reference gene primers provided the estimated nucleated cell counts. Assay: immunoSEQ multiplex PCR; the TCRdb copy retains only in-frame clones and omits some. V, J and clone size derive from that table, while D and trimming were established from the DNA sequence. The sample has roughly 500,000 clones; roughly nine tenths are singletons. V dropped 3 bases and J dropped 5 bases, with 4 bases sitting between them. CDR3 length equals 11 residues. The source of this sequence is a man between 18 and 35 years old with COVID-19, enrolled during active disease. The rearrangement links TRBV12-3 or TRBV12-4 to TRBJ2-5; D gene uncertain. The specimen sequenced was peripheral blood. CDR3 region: CASSFRETQYF. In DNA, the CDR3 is TGTGCCAGCAGTTTTCGGGAGACCCAGTACTTC.